This T cell receptor (beta chain) was captured by sequencing in a study of shared clonotypes between healthy human individuals. About this clone: Its target is not known.

Researchers ran the assay at a deep level. Here immunoSEQ multiplex PCR was the method, and the copy in TCRdb shows in-frame clones only, minus some. Of 2 million to 3 million clones listed, about 92% were seen once; the top ten hold around 0.14%. Notes on the study in general: Sampling was confined to blood; repertoires within tissues likely differ.

Those who donated were healthy HIV-negative adults, with no recent acute infections or vaccinations reported. The CDR3 totals 17 residues. Looked up from germline, CDR1 is SNHLY and CDR2 is FYNNEI. V dropped 2 bases and J dropped 2 bases, with 16 bases sitting between them. The genes are TRBV2 and TRBJ2-4; perhaps TRBD2 as D (5 bases). The clonotype originates from a man aged 18 to 30 in good health. The material sequenced was naive CD4+ T cells sorted from blood. As for subset: CD45RA+ positively selected. As DNA, the CDR3 is TGTGCCAGCAGTGAAAGAGTACCCCGAGGGACCAAAAACATTCAGTACTTC. Its protein is CASSERVPRGTKNIQYF. The entire variable domain, with the rest obtained from reference TRBV2 and TRBJ2-4, is as follows: EPEVTQTPSHQVTQMGQEVILRCVPISNHLYFYWYRQILGQKVEFLVSFYNNEISEKSEIFDDQFSVERPDGSNFTLKIRSTKLEDSAMYFCASSERVPRGTKNIQYFGAGTRLSVL.